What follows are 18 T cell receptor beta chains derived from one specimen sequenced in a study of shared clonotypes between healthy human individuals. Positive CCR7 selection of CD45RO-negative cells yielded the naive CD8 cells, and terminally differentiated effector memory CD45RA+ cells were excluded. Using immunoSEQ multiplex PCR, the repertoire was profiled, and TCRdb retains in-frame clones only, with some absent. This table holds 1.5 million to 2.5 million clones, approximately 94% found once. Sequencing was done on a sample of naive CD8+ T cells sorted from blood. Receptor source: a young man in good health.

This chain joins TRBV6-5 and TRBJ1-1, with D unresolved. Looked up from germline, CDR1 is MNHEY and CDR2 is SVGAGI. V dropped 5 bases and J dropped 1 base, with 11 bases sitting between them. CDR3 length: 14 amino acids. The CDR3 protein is CASSNDKKNTEAFF. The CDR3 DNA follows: TGTGCCAGCAGTAACGACAAAAAGAACACTGAAGCTTTCTTT.

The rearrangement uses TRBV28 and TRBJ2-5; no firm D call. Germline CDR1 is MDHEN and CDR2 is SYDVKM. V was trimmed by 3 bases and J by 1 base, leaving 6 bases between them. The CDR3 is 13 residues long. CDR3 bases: TGTGCCAGCAGTTTTTTGGGCCAAGAGACCCAGTACTTC. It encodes CASSFLGQETQYF. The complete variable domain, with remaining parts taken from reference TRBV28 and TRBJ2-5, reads DVKVTQSSRYLVKRTGEKVFLECVQDMDHENMFWYRQDPGLGLRLIYFSYDVKMKEKGDIPEGYSVSREKKERFSLILESASTNQTSMYLCASSFLGQETQYFGPGTRLLVL.

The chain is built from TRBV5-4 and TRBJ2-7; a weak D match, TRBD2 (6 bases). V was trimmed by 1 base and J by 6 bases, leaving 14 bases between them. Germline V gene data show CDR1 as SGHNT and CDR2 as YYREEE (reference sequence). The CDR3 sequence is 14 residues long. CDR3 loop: CASSLKGLGGEQYF. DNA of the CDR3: TGTGCCAGCAGCTTGAAGGGCTTGGGAGGCGAGCAGTACTTC.

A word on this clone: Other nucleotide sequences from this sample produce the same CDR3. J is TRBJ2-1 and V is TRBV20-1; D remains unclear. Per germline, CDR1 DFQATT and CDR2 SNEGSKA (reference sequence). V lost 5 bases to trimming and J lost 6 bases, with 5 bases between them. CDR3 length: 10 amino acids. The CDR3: CSARLNEQFF. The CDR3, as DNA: TGCAGTGCTCGACTCAATGAGCAGTTCTTC.

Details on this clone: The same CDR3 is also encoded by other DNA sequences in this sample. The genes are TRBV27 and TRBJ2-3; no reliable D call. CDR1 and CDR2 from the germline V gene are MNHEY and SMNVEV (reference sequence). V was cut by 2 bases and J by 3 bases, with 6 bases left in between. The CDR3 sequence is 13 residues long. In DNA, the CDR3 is TGTGCCAGCAGTTTAGGCAGAACAGATACGCAGTATTTT. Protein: CASSLGRTDTQYF.

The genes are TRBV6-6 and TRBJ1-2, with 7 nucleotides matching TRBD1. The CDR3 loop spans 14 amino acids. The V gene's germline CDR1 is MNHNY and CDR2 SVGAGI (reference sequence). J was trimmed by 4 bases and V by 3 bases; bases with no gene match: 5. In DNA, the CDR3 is TGTGCCAGCAGTTATGACAGGGATGCCTATGGCTACACCTTC. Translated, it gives CASSYDRDAYGYTF.

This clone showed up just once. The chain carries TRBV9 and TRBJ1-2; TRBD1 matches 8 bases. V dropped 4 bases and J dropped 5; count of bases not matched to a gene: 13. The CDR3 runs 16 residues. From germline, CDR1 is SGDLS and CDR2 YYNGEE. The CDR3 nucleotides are TGTGCCAGCAGCCTATCAGGGGGCAAGTCATTATATGGCTACACCTTC. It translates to CASSLSGGKSLYGYTF.

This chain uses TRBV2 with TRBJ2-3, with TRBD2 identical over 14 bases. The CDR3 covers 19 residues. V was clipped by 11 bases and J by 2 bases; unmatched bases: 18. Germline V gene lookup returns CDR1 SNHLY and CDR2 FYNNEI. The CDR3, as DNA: TGTGCCGGGCCGTCTATTTCGGGACTAGCGGGGGCCCTCACAGATACGCAGTATTTT. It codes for CAGPSISGLAGALTDTQYF.

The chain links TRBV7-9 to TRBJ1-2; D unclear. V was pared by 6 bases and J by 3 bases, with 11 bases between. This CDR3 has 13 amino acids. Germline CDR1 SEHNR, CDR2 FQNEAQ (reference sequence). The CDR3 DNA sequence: TGTGCCAGCAGGTCCGTTCTGGACTATGGCTACACCTTC. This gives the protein CASRSVLDYGYTF.

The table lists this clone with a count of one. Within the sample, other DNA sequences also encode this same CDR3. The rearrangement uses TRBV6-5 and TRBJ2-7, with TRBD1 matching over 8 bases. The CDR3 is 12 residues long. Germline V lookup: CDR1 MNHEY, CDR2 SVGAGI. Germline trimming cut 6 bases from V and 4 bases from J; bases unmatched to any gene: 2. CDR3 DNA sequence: TGTGCCAGCAGGGACAGGGCGTACGAGCAGTACTTC. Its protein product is CASRDRAYEQYF.

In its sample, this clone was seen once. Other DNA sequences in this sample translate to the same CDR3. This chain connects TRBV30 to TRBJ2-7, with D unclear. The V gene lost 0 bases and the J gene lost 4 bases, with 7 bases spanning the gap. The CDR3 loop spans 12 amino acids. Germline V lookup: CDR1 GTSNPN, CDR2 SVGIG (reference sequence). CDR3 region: CAWSVQGYEQYF. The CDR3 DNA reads TGTGCCTGGAGTGTACAAGGGTACGAGCAGTACTTC.

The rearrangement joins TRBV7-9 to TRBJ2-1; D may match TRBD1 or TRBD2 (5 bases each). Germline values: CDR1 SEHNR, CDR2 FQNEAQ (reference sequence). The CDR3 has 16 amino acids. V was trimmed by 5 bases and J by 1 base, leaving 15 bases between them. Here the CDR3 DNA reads TGTGCCAGCAGCCCCGGTTGGGGGAAGTCCTACAATGAGCAGTTCTTC. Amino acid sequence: CASSPGWGKSYNEQFF.

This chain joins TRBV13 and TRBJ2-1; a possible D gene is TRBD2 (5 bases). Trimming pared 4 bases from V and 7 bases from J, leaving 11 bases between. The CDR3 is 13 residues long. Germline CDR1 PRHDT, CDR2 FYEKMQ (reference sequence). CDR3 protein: CASSSLTRNEQFF. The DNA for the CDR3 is TGTGCCAGCAGCTCCCTAACTAGGAATGAGCAGTTCTTC.

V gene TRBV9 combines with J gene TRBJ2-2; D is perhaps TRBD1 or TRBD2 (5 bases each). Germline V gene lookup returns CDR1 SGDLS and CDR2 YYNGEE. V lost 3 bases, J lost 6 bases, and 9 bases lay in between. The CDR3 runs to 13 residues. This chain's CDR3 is CASSDWGSGELFF. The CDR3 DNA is TGTGCCAGCAGCGATTGGGGGTCCGGGGAGCTGTTTTTT.

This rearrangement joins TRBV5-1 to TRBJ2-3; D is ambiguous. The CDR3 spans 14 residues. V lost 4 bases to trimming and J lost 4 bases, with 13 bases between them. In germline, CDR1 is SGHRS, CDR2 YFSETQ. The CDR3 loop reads CASSPALGADTQYF. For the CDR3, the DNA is TGCGCCAGCAGCCCCGCTCTGGGTGCAGATACGCAGTATTTT.

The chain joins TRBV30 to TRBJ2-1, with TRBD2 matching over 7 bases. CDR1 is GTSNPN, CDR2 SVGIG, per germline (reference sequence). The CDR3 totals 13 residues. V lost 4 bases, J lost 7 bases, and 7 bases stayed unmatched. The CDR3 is CAWTDGRGNEQFF. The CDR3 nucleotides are TGTGCCTGGACCGATGGGCGGGGGAATGAGCAGTTCTTC.

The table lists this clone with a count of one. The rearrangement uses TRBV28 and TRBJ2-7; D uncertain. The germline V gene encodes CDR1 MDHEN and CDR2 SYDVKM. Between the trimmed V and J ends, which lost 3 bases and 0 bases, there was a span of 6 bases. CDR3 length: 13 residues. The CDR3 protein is CASSLPVSYEQYF. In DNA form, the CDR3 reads TGTGCCAGCAGTTTGCCGGTCTCCTACGAGCAGTACTTC.

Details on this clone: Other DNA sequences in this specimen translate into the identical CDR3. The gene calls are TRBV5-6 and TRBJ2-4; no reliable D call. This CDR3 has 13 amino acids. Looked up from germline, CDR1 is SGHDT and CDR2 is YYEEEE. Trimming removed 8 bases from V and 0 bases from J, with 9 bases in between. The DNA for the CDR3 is TGTGCCAGTAGTCTTTTAGCCAAAAACATTCAGTACTTC. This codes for CASSLLAKNIQYF.